What follows are 5 T cell receptor beta chains derived from one specimen sequenced in a study of blood T cell repertoires in COVID-19. This table comes from immunoSEQ multiplex PCR, and its TCRdb copy is limited to in-frame clones, with some not included. The data hold approximately 150,000 clones, with roughly 87% observed a single time. Sequenced input: peripheral blood. Every receptor here comes from a woman in her forties or fifties with acute or convalescent COVID-19.

The rearrangement uses TRBV25-1 and TRBJ1-1, with D maybe TRBD1 (6 bases). Germline loops: CDR1 MGHDK, CDR2 SYGVNS. This CDR3 has 16 residues. V shed 2 bases and J shed 3 bases, with 16 bases lying between them. The CDR3 is CASSEANRVEDTEAFF. The CDR3 DNA sequence: TGTGCCAGCAGTGAAGCCAACAGGGTTGAGGACACTGAAGCTTTCTTT.

This clone was detected a few times. J is TRBJ1-4 and V is TRBV5-4; 7 nucleotides line up with TRBD1. With V trimmed by 4 bases and J by 7 bases, 7 bases remained unmatched. The CDR3 runs 14 residues. CDR1 is SGHNT and CDR2 is YYREEE in the germline V gene (reference sequence). CDR3: CASSPQGEAEKLFF. The CDR3 coding sequence is TGTGCCAGCAGCCCCCAGGGGGAGGCTGAAAAACTGTTTTTT. The full variable domain, its missing parts supplied by reference TRBV5-4 and TRBJ1-4, is ETGVTQSPTHLIKTRGQQVTLRCSSQSGHNTVSWYQQALGQGPQFIFQYYREEENGRGNFPPRFSGLQFPNYSSELNVNALELDDSALYLCASSPQGEAEKLFFGSGTQLSVL.

J is TRBJ2-1 and V is TRBV11-3; the match to TRBD2 covers 12 bases. V shed 5 bases and J 8 bases; nucleotides not matched to a gene: 10. CDR3 size: 16 residues. The germline CDR1 and CDR2 sequences are SGHNT and YENEEA. The CDR3: CASSPLAGGPGDEQFF. The CDR3 DNA reads TGTGCCAGCAGCCCCCTAGCGGGGGGGCCGGGGGATGAGCAGTTCTTC.

This sequence joins TRBV6-1 and TRBJ2-7; 7 nucleotides agree with TRBD1. This CDR3 is built from 14 residues. CDR1 is MNHNS and CDR2 is SASEGT in the germline V gene. V dropped 3 bases and J dropped 1; count of bases not matched to a gene: 3. The DNA for the CDR3 is TGTGCCAGCAGTGATATGGGACAGTCCTACGAGCAGTACTTC. Translated, it gives CASSDMGQSYEQYF.

The V call is TRBV7-8, the J call TRBJ2-2; D is possibly TRBD1 (5 bases). Germline V CDR1 and CDR2: SGHVS, FQNEAQ. The CDR3 contains 15 residues. V lost 5 bases, J lost 3 bases, and 13 bases lay in between. CDR3 nucleotide sequence: TGTGCCAGCAGCCCAGGGCCGGCCGACACCGGGGAGCTGTTTTTT. It is translated as CASSPGPADTGELFF.